The source of this T cell receptor (beta chain) is a study of read filtering for tumor transcriptome and immune sequencing. In the study overall: Eight or nine patients were R-ISS I, about 16 were R-ISS II, 7 were R-ISS III. General study points: Compared with RNA-seq, IR-seq gave much higher clonotype depth and reliability.

To note about this clonotype: Its specificity is unknown.

This CDR3 spans 15 amino acids. The V gene end was trimmed by 6 bases and the J gene end by 9 bases; junction bases not matched to a gene: 10. Germline CDR1 and CDR2: LNHDA and SQIVND (reference sequence). This library used roughly 400 ng RNA and molecular barcoded adaptors spanning alpha/delta and beta/gamma chains. TCRdb itself ran the reads through MiXCR, one entry per CDR3 protein. Of 13,000 to 15,000 distinct CDR3 sequences listed, roughly 20% are singletons. The specimen sequenced was a population of CD138-negative cells sorted from bone marrow. The TCR was taken from a donor aged 40 or over with multiple myeloma. The rearrangement joins TRBV19 to TRBJ2-1; TRBD2 agrees at 11 bases. CDR3 nucleotide sequence: TGTGCCAGTAGGCTTAGCGGGGGGGCCGGAGGTGAGCAGTTCTTC. Its translation: CASRLSGGAGGEQFF.